The sequence of this T cell receptor (beta chain) was determined in a study of blood T cell repertoires in COVID-19. The V end was cut by 0 bases, the J end by 2 bases, with 9 bases between. This CDR3 contains 14 residues. Germline V gene lookup returns CDR1 SGDLS and CDR2 YYNGEE. In the source study's methods: Reference gene primer amplification yielded estimated nucleated cell counts. Generated by immunoSEQ multiplex PCR, the TCRdb table keeps only in-frame clones and is missing some. The D gene and trimming were derived from the DNA, and the V and J assignments and clone size from that table. The table includes tens of thousands of clones, 65% to 85% detected once.

The sequenced sample consisted of peripheral blood. The V call is TRBV9, the J call TRBJ2-7; D is possibly TRBD2 (5 bases). This clonotype was sampled from a man aged 55 to 70 with acute or convalescent COVID-19. The CDR3 protein is CASSVAVGTYEQYF. CDR3 DNA: TGTGCCAGCAGCGTAGCGGTCGGGACCTACGAGCAGTACTTC.